This TCR beta chain was observed in a study of shared clonotypes between healthy human individuals. Method: immunoSEQ multiplex PCR; TCRdb's copy keeps in-frame clones and lacks some. Of 2 million to 2.5 million clones listed, about 94% were seen once; the top ten hold 0.1% to 0.15%. Per the germline V gene, CDR1 is SGHTA and CDR2 is FQGNSA. Trimming cost V 2 bases and J 4 bases; bases outside gene matches: 5. CDR3 length: 17 amino acids. This clonotype was sampled from a man aged 18 to 29 in good health. V and J are TRBV7-2 and TRBJ2-5; TRBD2 matches 15 bases. The sample comprised naive CD4+ T cells sorted from blood. Stated subset: CD45RA+ positively selected. This CDR3 reads CASSLYRTSGGGETQYF. The CDR3 region has the DNA TGTGCCAGCAGCTTATATAGGACTAGCGGGGGGGGAGAGACCCAGTACTTC.